What follows are 5 T cell receptor beta chains derived from one specimen sequenced in a study of early T cells in non-severe SARS-CoV-2 infection. TCRdb recomputed calls from the 5' RACE reads with MiXCR, one row per CDR3 protein. Among roughly 100,000 distinct CDR3 sequences listed, roughly 14% were seen once. Material for sequencing was whole blood. Receptors originate from an adult who was a healthcare worker with PCR-confirmed SARS-CoV-2 infection or an uninfected control (not recorded which).

Concerning this clonotype itself: A single base separates this from a much larger clone, so it may be a read error. This sequence joins TRBV7-6 and TRBJ2-7; D is perhaps TRBD1 or TRBD2 (5 bases each). The CDR3 consists of 13 residues. Germline V gives CDR1 SGHVS, CDR2 FNYEAQ. Written as DNA, the CDR3 is TGTGTCAGCAGCTTTGGGACCTCCTACGAGCAGTACTTC. Amino acids: CVSSFGTSYEQYF.

Comment on this clonotype: A read error may be the cause here, since a much bigger clone is one base away. J is TRBJ1-4 and V is TRBV5-1; D gene unclear. The V gene's germline CDR1 is SGHRS and CDR2 YFSETQ. V was cut by 3 bases and J by 8 bases, with 14 bases left in between. The CDR3 consists of 14 residues. CDR3 bases: TGCGCCAGCAGCTCGGGGTCAATGGAAGAAAAACTGTTTTTT. Translation gives CASSSGSMEEKLFF.

A word on this clonotype: Relative to the germline gene, one junction end is altered; a read error may explain this. The V gene is TRBV12-3 or TRBV12-4, the J gene TRBJ1-6, with D unclear. This CDR3 is 15 amino acids long. Here the CDR3 DNA reads TGTGCCGGCAGTTTGAACAGCGATAGTGATTCACCCCTCCACTTT. It encodes CAGSLNSDSDSPLHF.

This clonotype was seen a handful of times. The genes are TRBV27 and TRBJ2-6, with D unresolved. The CDR3 extends over 14 amino acids. V gave up 8 bases and J gave up 4 bases, with 12 bases separating them. CDR1 and CDR2 from the germline V gene are MNHEY and SMNVEV (reference sequence). CDR3 nucleotides: TGTGCCAGCGGTAACCCCCGCGGGGCCAACGTCCTGACTTTC. It translates to CASGNPRGANVLTF.

This clonotype was observed a handful of times. The rearrangement links TRBV25-1 to TRBJ2-1; 8 nucleotides agree with TRBD2. This CDR3 region has 15 residues. Germline V CDR1 and CDR2: MGHDK, SYGVNS. Trimming cost V 4 bases and J 5 bases; bases outside gene matches: 7. Written as DNA, the CDR3 is TGTGCCAGCAGTGTGCTAGCGGGTGCCAACAATGAGCAGTTCTTC. Translated: CASSVLAGANNEQFF.